These T cell receptor beta chains were read from a single sample in a study of shared clonotypes between healthy human individuals. Assay used: immunoSEQ multiplex PCR; TCRdb lists only in-frame clones, some missing. The profile covers some 200,000 clones, with 50% to 80% appearing a single time and over 8.5% taken by the ten largest. The sample comprised memory CD4+ T cells sorted from blood. These TCRs come from a man aged 25 to 45 in good health. The CDR3 runs from the conserved cysteine through the conserved F or W.

v_gene	j_gene	CDR3aa
TRBV21-1	TRBJ2-5	CAGHREETQYF
TRBV4-1	TRBJ2-7	CASSQSPERRYEQYF
TRBV28	TRBJ1-1	CASSPRSANTEAFF
TRBV6-6	TRBJ2-7	CASSTIAGGGYEQYF
TRBV4-3	TRBJ1-4	CASSQDRNTVNEKLFF
TRBV5-1	TRBJ2-1	CASSEDKLSAGYNEQFF
TRBV5-1	TRBJ2-3	CASSLDGLSVDTQYF
TRBV7-2	TRBJ2-3	CASLQIGGTSGTDTQYF
TRBV9	TRBJ2-3	CASSVKSETSTDTQYF
TRBV28	TRBJ2-1	CASSLPQGKQFF
TRBV5-5	TRBJ2-7	CASSLETGGSYEQYF
TRBV28	TRBJ1-3	CASTLQGPGNTIYF
TRBV2	TRBJ2-5	CASSKTSSTSETQYF